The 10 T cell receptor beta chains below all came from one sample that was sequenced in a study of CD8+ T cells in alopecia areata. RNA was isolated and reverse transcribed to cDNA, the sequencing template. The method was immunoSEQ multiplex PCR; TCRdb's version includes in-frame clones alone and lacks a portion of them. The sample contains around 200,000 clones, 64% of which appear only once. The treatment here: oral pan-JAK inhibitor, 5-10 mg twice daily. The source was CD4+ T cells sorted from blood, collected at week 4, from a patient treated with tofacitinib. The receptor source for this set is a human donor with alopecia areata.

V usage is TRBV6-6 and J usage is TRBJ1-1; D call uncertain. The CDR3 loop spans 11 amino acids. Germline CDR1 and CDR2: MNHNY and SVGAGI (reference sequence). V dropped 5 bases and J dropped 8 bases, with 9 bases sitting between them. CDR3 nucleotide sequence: TGTGCCAGCAGTCCACCAGGCGAAGCTTTCTTT. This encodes CASSPPGEAFF.

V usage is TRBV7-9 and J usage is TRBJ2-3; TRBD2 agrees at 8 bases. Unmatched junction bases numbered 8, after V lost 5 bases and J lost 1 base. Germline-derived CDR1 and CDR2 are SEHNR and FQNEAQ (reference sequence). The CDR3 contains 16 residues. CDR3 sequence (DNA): TGTGCCAGCAGCCCCACCCGACTAGCGCGCACAGATACGCAGTATTTT. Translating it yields CASSPTRLARTDTQYF.

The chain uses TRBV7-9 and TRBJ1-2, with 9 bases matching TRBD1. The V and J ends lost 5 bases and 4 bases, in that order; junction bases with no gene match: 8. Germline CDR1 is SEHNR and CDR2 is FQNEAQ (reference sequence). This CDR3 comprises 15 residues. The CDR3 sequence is CASSPIGDRAYGYTF. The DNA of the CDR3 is TGTGCCAGCAGCCCTATAGGGGACAGGGCCTATGGCTACACCTTC.

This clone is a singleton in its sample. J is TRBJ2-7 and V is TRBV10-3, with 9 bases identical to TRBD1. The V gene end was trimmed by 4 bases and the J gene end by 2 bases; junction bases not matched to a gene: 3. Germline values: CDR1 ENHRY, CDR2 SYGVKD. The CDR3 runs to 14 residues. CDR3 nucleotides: TGTGCCATCAGTGGGGACAGGGTGACCTACGAGCAGTACTTC. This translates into CAISGDRVTYEQYF.

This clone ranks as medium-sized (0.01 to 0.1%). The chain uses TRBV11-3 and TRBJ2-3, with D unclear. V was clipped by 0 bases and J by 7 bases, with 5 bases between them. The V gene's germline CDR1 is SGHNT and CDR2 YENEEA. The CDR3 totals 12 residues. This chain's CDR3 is CASSLEPHTQYF. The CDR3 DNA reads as TGTGCCAGCAGCTTAGAACCGCATACGCAGTATTTT.

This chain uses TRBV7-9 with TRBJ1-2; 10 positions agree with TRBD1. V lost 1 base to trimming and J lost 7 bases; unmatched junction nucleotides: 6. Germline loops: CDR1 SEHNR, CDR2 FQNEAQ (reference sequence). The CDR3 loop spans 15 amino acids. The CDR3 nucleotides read TGTGCCAGCAGCTTAGACGGACAGGGGGTCTCTGGCTACACCTTC. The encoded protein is CASSLDGQGVSGYTF.

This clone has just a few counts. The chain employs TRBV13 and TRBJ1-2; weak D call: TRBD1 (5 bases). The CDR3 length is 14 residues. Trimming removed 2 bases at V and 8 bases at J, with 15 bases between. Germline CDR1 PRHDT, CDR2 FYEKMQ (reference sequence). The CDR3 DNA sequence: TGTGCCAGCAGCTTAATCGGGACCTATCGAGGCTACACCTTC. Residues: CASSLIGTYRGYTF.

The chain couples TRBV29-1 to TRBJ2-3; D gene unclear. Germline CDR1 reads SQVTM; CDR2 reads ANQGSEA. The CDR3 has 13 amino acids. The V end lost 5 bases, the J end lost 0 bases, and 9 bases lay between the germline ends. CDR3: CSVRMTSTDTQYF. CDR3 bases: TGCAGCGTTAGAATGACTAGCACAGATACGCAGTATTTT.

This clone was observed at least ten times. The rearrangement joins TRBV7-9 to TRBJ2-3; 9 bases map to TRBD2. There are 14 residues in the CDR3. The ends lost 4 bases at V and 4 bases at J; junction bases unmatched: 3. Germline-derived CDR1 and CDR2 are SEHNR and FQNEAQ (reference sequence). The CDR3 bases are TGTGCCAGCAGCTCGACTAGCGGATCAGATACGCAGTATTTT. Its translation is CASSSTSGSDTQYF.

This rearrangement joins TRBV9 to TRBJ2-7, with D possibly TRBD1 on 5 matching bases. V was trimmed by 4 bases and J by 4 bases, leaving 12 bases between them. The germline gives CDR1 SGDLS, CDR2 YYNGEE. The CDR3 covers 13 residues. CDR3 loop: CASSTRQGYEQYF. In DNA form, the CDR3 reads TGTGCCAGCAGCACACGTCAGGGTTACGAGCAGTACTTC.